The present T cell receptor (beta chain) was sequenced within a study of blood T cell repertoires in COVID-19. Across the whole study: The study drew acute and convalescent COVID-19 samples from the United States, Italy and Spain. T cells, B-cell-depleted T cells, or PBMCs supplied cDNA or gDNA.

The germline gives CDR1 SGHDN, CDR2 FVKESK. There are 15 residues in the CDR3. With 4 bases removed from V and 1 base from J, the gap between germline ends came to 10 bases. Patients from Seattle were sampled longitudinally, starting during active infection. Using immunoSEQ multiplex PCR, the repertoire was profiled, and TCRdb retains in-frame clones only, with some absent. The sample has 250,000 or so clones; about 90% are singletons. The sequence was collected from a woman aged 60-75 years with COVID-19, enrolled during active disease. Sample: peripheral blood. This chain joins TRBV14 and TRBJ2-2; a possible D gene is TRBD2 (5 bases). The CDR3 is CASSPPGLNTGELFF. As DNA, the CDR3 is TGTGCCAGCAGCCCCCCGGGGTTGAACACCGGGGAGCTGTTTTTT.